Here is one TCR beta chain with its context. Antigen unknown. TCRB transcripts that were expressed got sequenced, as all of the isolated RNA had been reverse transcribed. Measured with immunoSEQ multiplex PCR; TCRdb has only the in-frame clones, and not every one. The top ten clones hold 0.035% to 0.04% of a sample with 600,000 or so clones, around 15% of them seen once. These data originate in a study of beta chain features in type 1 diabetes. From germline, CDR1 is SGHDT and CDR2 YYEEEE. CDR3 length equals 16 residues. Trimming took off 1 base at V and 7 bases at J, with 18 bases between the two ends. Notes on the study in general: Type 1 diabetes patients showed a moderate but significant shortening of TCRB CDR3s in all four CD4+ subsets.

J is TRBJ2-1 and V is TRBV5-6; D gene ambiguous. This clonotype was obtained from a man in his late teens or twenties with type 1 diabetes. The sequencing input was naive CD4+ T cells from blood. The CDR3 sequence: CASSLRTRLVRNEQFF. DNA for the CDR3: TGTGCCAGCAGCTTGAGGACCCGGCTAGTTAGGAATGAGCAGTTCTTC.